This T cell receptor beta chain was sequenced in a study of cytomegalovirus exposure and HLA in healthy donors. Across the study: Researchers found that more than 70% of almost 400 genotyped donors fell within the Caucasian-associated ancestry cluster.

Study-wide points: Cytomegalovirus status was reportedly diagnosed by the classifier with high sensitivity and specificity.

To note about this clone: Its specificity is not known.

The study ran its PCR with 60 Vbeta and 13 Jbeta primers. The repertoire was sequenced with immunoSEQ multiplex PCR; TCRdb's copy has only in-frame clones and lacks some. The sample totals roughly 62,000 clones. V dropped 2 bases and J dropped 8 bases, with 15 bases sitting between them. The CDR3 extends over 14 amino acids. CDR1 MDHEN and CDR2 SYDVKM come from the germline V gene. This TCR was recovered from a male donor in good health and CMV-seronegative. Sequenced material: PBMCs. This sequence joins TRBV28 and TRBJ1-2; no clear D gene. CDR3 protein: CASSLEGRVYGYTF. CDR3 nucleotide sequence: TGTGCCAGCAGTTTAGAAGGGAGGGTCTACGGCTACACCTTC.